Each of the 26 T cell receptor beta chains below was sequenced from the same sample in a study of T cells in Graves' hyperthyroidism and ophthalmopathy. What was amplified from RNA transcripts were TCR beta CDR3 regions. First-round RT-PCR with HTBI primers amplified the TCR CDR3 region. TCRdb passed the multiplex PCR reads through MiXCR, listing each CDR3 protein once. The sample includes fewer than 700,000 distinct CDR3 sequences, around 15% of them seen just once. The sequencing input was blood. The receptor set was obtained from a young woman with Graves' hyperthyroidism.

This clonotype was picked up many times. This chain connects TRBV7-3 to TRBJ2-1; the D gene is possibly TRBD2 (5 bases). CDR1 and CDR2 from the germline V gene are SGHTA and FQGTGA. The CDR3 extends over 13 amino acids. Deletions cut 5 bases from V and 11 bases from J, with 16 bases between. The CDR3 DNA reads TGTGCCAGCAGCCCAACGCGGGCGGGCCAGCAGTTCTTC. Residues: CASSPTRAGQQFF.

This clonotype was recorded many times. This rearrangement joins TRBV11-2 to TRBJ2-1; D is perhaps TRBD1 (5 bases). Trimming shortened V by 3 bases and J by 5 bases, and 11 bases separated the two germline ends. This CDR3 region has 14 residues. The germline gives CDR1 SGHAT, CDR2 FQNNGV. Written as DNA, the CDR3 is TGTGCCAGCAGCTTTAGTCAGGGTAACAATGAGCAGTTCTTC. It encodes CASSFSQGNNEQFF.

There are a few counts of this clonotype. The chain carries TRBV20-1 and TRBJ2-5, with 10 nucleotides matching TRBD2. The CDR3 totals 16 residues. From germline, CDR1 is DFQATT and CDR2 SNEGSKA (reference sequence). With 6 bases clipped from V and 2 bases from J, the junction kept 12 bases outside the gene matches. The CDR3 region has the DNA TGCAGTGCCCTCAAGGTAGGGACTAGCGATCAAGAGACCCAGTACTTC. This codes for CSALKVGTSDQETQYF.

The chain is built from TRBV5-1 and TRBJ2-3, with 7 bases that match TRBD1. CDR1 and CDR2 (germline): SGHRS, YFSETQ. The CDR3 sequence is 14 residues long. With V trimmed by 6 bases and J by 2 bases, 6 bases remained unmatched. The DNA of the CDR3 is TGCGCCAGCAAAAGGGACAGCACCACAGATACGCAGTATTTT. This translates into CASKRDSTTDTQYF.

The table lists this clonotype with many counts. The chain couples TRBV6-6 to TRBJ2-3; D not certain. Germline CDR1 and CDR2: MNHNY and SVGAGI (reference sequence). V was pared by 0 bases and J by 0 bases, with 7 bases between. The length of the CDR3 is 15 residues. This chain's CDR3 is CASSYSARSTDTQYF. CDR3 sequence (DNA): TGTGCCAGCAGTTACTCGGCGCGGAGCACAGATACGCAGTATTTT.

This clonotype was observed once. The CDR3 sequence is CASSTDRGLPGELFF. The CDR3 region has the DNA TGTGCCAGCTCAACGGACAGGGGGCTACCCGGGGAGCTGTTTTTT. The chain carries TRBV25-1 and TRBJ2-2, with TRBD1 matching 11 bases. The ends lost 8 bases at V and 6 bases at J; junction bases unmatched: 8. This CDR3 spans 15 amino acids. Germline V gene data show CDR1 as MGHDK and CDR2 as SYGVNS.

In its sample, this clonotype was seen a few times. The V and J genes are TRBV9 and TRBJ1-1; D ambiguous. The germline V gene encodes CDR1 SGDLS and CDR2 YYNGEE. Trimming cost V 3 bases and J 0 bases, with 9 bases left between them. The CDR3 contains 14 residues. The CDR3 DNA reads as TGTGCCAGCAGCGGAGGACCGATGAACACTGAAGCTTTCTTT. Its protein product is CASSGGPMNTEAFF.

This chain connects TRBV12-3 or TRBV12-4 to TRBJ2-2; perhaps TRBD1 as D (6 bases). This CDR3 spans 13 amino acids. V was cut by 11 bases and J by 0 bases, with 10 bases left in between. CDR3 DNA sequence: TGTGCCGGGACACTTACGAACACCGGGGAGCTGTTTTTT. As protein: CAGTLTNTGELFF.

This clonotype occurred many times. The V and J genes are TRBV28 and TRBJ2-7, with TRBD1 matching 8 bases. J lost 0 bases, V lost 5 bases, and 6 bases had no gene match. Germline CDR1 and CDR2: MDHEN and SYDVKM. This CDR3 comprises 15 residues. The chain's CDR3 is CASSPGQASSYEQYF. DNA of the CDR3: TGTGCCAGCAGTCCGGGACAGGCGTCCTCCTACGAGCAGTACTTC.

This clonotype was seen ten or more times. The CDR3 is CASSLWTSGRVYNEQFF. The DNA for the CDR3 is TGTGCCAGCAGTTTGTGGACTAGCGGGAGGGTATACAATGAGCAGTTCTTC. This chain links TRBV27 with TRBJ2-1; TRBD2 agrees at 15 bases. V trimming: 3 bases; J trimming: 4 bases; junction bases outside the gene matches: 4. The CDR3 has 17 residues. Germline values: CDR1 MNHEY, CDR2 SMNVEV (reference sequence).

This clonotype was counted a single time. CDR3 residues: CASSPRQLWAYGYTF. In DNA, the CDR3 is TGTGCCAGCAGTCCACGACAGCTGTGGGCTTATGGCTACACCTTC. V usage is TRBV27 and J usage is TRBJ1-2, with D perhaps TRBD1 (5 bases). The CDR3 totals 15 residues. Trimming stripped 5 bases from V and 5 bases from J, with 18 bases between. CDR1 MNHEY and CDR2 SMNVEV come from the germline V gene (reference sequence).

This clonotype was seen many times. V usage is TRBV20-1 and J usage is TRBJ2-7; a weak D match, TRBD1 (6 bases). Germline V gene data show CDR1 as DFQATT and CDR2 as SNEGSKA (reference sequence). This CDR3 spans 13 amino acids. Deletions cut 1 base from V and 5 bases from J, with 12 bases between. The CDR3 loop is CSARGQGHDEQYF. CDR3 in DNA: TGCAGTGCTAGAGGGCAGGGGCACGACGAGCAGTACTTC.

Turning to this clonotype: A much larger clone lies one base from this, so it may be a read error. The chain joins TRBV2 to TRBJ1-6; possibly TRBD1 for D (6 bases). Per germline, CDR1 SNHLY and CDR2 FYNNEI. The CDR3 is made up of 14 amino acids. The CDR3: CASTGQPTNSPFHF. The CDR3 nucleotides read TGTGCCAGCACCGGACAGCCTACTAATTCACCCTTCCACTTT.

This clonotype has only a few counts. V is TRBV9 and J is TRBJ2-1; 8 bases agree with TRBD2. Germline V gene sequence: CDR1 SGDLS, CDR2 YYNGEE. The CDR3 consists of 15 residues. V lost 7 bases, J lost 7 bases, and 13 bases stayed unmatched. The CDR3 region is CASSPSGSPQNEQFF. CDR3 in DNA: TGTGCCAGCTCGCCGAGCGGGAGTCCGCAAAATGAGCAGTTCTTC.

In this sample, this clonotype turned up many times. The chain combines TRBV7-2 with TRBJ1-5, with D unresolved. The CDR3 loop spans 15 amino acids. CDR1 is SGHTA, CDR2 FQGNSA, per germline. V lost 4 bases to trimming and J lost 2 bases, with 12 bases between them. The CDR3 sequence is CASSSQSVGNQPQHF. CDR3 DNA: TGTGCCAGCAGCTCCCAGAGTGTGGGCAATCAGCCCCAGCATTTT.

To note about this clonotype: A much larger clonotype is one base distant, so this may be a read error. The chain carries TRBV5-1 and TRBJ2-3; D gene unclear. The CDR3 has 14 residues. Per the germline V gene, CDR1 is SGHRS and CDR2 is YFSETQ. Between the trimmed V and J ends, which lost 4 bases and 8 bases, there was a span of 17 bases. The CDR3 DNA sequence: TGCGCCAGCAGCCCTAGGGCAGGAAGAGGTACGCAGTATTTT. Amino acids: CASSPRAGRGTQYF.

This clonotype was seen a handful of times. V gene TRBV4-3 combines with J gene TRBJ2-3, with D unclear. CDR1 is LGHNA and CDR2 is YSLEER in the germline V gene. Between the trimmed V and J ends, which lost 0 bases and 6 bases, there was a span of 13 bases. CDR3 length: 15 residues. CDR3 loop: CASSQDLVKTDTQYF. DNA for the CDR3: TGCGCCAGCAGCCAAGATCTGGTCAAAACGGATACGCAGTATTTT.

The J gene is TRBJ2-5, the V gene TRBV7-2; D ambiguous. This CDR3 is built from 13 residues. From germline, CDR1 is SGHTA and CDR2 FQGNSA. V lost 8 bases and J 0 bases, leaving 10 bases between the germline ends. Here the CDR3 DNA reads TGTGCCAGCGGGTCAGCGTACCAAGAGACCCAGTACTTC. This encodes CASGSAYQETQYF.

Many counts were recorded for this clonotype. This chain joins TRBV5-1 and TRBJ1-1, with unresolved D. CDR1 is SGHRS and CDR2 is YFSETQ in the germline V gene. Trimming took 4 bases from V and 0 from J, leaving 13 bases between them. CDR3 size: 15 residues. CDR3 DNA sequence: TGCGCCAGCAGCCTCTGGGTGGGTATGAACACTGAAGCTTTCTTT. It is translated as CASSLWVGMNTEAFF.

The chain uses TRBV24-1 and TRBJ1-2; D call uncertain. Germline V gene lookup returns CDR1 KGHDR and CDR2 SFDVKD. This CDR3 region has 15 residues. Trimming removed 2 bases from V and 4 bases from J, with 13 bases in between. CDR3 amino acids: CATSDSPRGTYGYTF. CDR3 nucleotides: TGTGCCACCAGTGATTCACCCCGCGGAACCTATGGCTACACCTTC.

A note on this clonotype: A much larger clone differs from this one at a single base, so this may be a read error. CDR3 amino acids: CASTPQPEPNTEAFF. Here the CDR3 DNA reads TGTGCCAGCACGCCCCAACCGGAACCTAACACTGAAGCTTTCTTT. The chain recombines TRBV28 with TRBJ1-1; the D is unclear. The CDR3 extends over 15 amino acids. The V end was cut by 7 bases, the J end by 2 bases, with 17 bases between. Germline V CDR1 and CDR2: MDHEN, SYDVKM. The complete variable domain, with remaining parts taken from reference TRBV28 and TRBJ1-1, reads DVKVTQSSRYLVKRTGEKVFLECVQDMDHENMFWYRQDPGLGLRLIYFSYDVKMKEKGDIPEGYSVSREKKERFSLILESASTNQTSMYLCASTPQPEPNTEAFFGQGTRLTVV.

This clonotype was recorded at least ten times. The chain recombines TRBV10-1 with TRBJ2-5, with D unclear. There are 13 residues in the CDR3. V was shortened by 0 bases and J by 1 base, with 3 bases between the two germline ends. Per the germline V gene, CDR1 is WNHNN and CDR2 is SYGVQD (reference sequence). CDR3 nucleotides: TGCGCCAGCAGTGAGTCCGTCCAAGAGACCCAGTACTTC. Amino acids: CASSESVQETQYF.

Many counts were recorded for this clonotype. The CDR3 DNA sequence: TGTGCCTGGAGCACTGGACAGGGTTTGAACACTGAAGCTTTCTTT. As protein: CAWSTGQGLNTEAFF. V usage is TRBV30 and J usage is TRBJ1-1; 8 bases agree with TRBD1. CDR1 GTSNPN and CDR2 SVGIG come from the germline V gene (reference sequence). The CDR3 contains 15 residues. The V and J ends lost 3 bases and 0 bases, in that order; junction bases with no gene match: 6.

This clonotype came up many times. The gene calls are TRBV20-1 and TRBJ2-7, with 8 bases matching TRBD1. The trim removed 5 bases at V and 3 bases at J, leaving 9 bases unmatched. The CDR3 sequence is 14 residues long. CDR1 and CDR2 (germline): DFQATT, SNEGSKA (reference sequence). CDR3: CSAAGQGERYEQYF. As DNA, the CDR3 is TGCAGTGCTGCCGGACAGGGTGAGCGCTACGAGCAGTACTTC.

This clonotype was picked up a small number of times. V usage is TRBV12-3 or TRBV12-4 and J usage is TRBJ2-1; unclear D gene. Trimming removed 8 bases at V and 0 bases at J, with 8 bases between. The CDR3 consists of 13 residues. The CDR3 loop reads CASCLFSYNEQFF. DNA for the CDR3: TGTGCCAGCTGCCTATTCTCCTACAATGAGCAGTTCTTC.

Worth noting for this clonotype: An end of the junction differs from the germline gene, which may be a read error. This chain links TRBV18 with TRBJ2-3; 8 bases line up with TRBD2. Germline V gives CDR1 KGHSH, CDR2 LQKENI. The CDR3 has 13 amino acids. In DNA, the CDR3 is TGTGCCAGCTCCTCCGGGACTAGGGATACGCGGTATTTT. Its protein is CASSSGTRDTRYF.